What follows are 17 T cell receptor beta chains derived from one specimen sequenced in a study of beta chain features in type 1 diabetes. TCRB transcripts that were expressed got sequenced, as all of the isolated RNA had been reverse transcribed. Repertoires were generated with immunoSEQ multiplex PCR, while TCRdb's copy carries only in-frame clones and drops some. The table includes around 300,000 clones, 11% to 15% detected once. Sample: central memory CD4+ T cells from blood. These receptors all come from a man aged 30 to 45 in good health.

V usage is TRBV7-8 and J usage is TRBJ2-1; D perhaps matches TRBD2 (5 bases). Germline CDR1 reads SGHVS; CDR2 reads FQNEAQ. V shed 1 base and J shed 7 bases, with 11 bases lying between them. The CDR3 is made up of 14 amino acids. The CDR3 DNA sequence: TGTGCCAGCAGCTTAGGGGTCGGCGGGAATGAGCAGTTCTTC. It encodes CASSLGVGGNEQFF.

This clone was seen at least ten times. One end of the junction fails to match germline, which may point to a read error. The J gene is TRBJ2-1, the V gene TRBV10-3, with 7 bases lining up with TRBD1. CDR1 ENHRY and CDR2 SYGVKD come from the germline V gene. CDR3 length: 17 amino acids. The CDR3 protein is CAIAFTATGSMYSEQFF. The DNA for the CDR3 is TGTGCCATCGCATTTACGGCGACAGGGTCGATGTACAGTGAGCAGTTCTTC.

The table lists this clone with a few counts. V usage is TRBV5-1 and J usage is TRBJ1-4, with a tentative D call TRBD1 (5 bases). Germline V gene sequence: CDR1 SGHRS, CDR2 YFSETQ. The V gene lost 7 bases and the J gene lost 4 bases, with 14 bases spanning the gap. CDR3 size: 14 residues. The CDR3 sequence is CASALGGNNEKLFF. The CDR3 nucleotides read TGCGCCAGCGCCCTCGGGGGTAATAATGAAAAACTGTTTTTT.

This clone was detected a few times. This chain joins TRBV9 and TRBJ2-5; maybe TRBD2 (6 bases). In germline, CDR1 is SGDLS, CDR2 YYNGEE. CDR3 size: 15 residues. V was cut by 4 bases and J by 1 base, with 14 bases left in between. CDR3 amino acids: CASSPGTLGQETQYF. CDR3 nucleotides: TGTGCCAGCAGCCCGGGGACTTTGGGCCAAGAGACCCAGTACTTC.

J is TRBJ2-1 and V is TRBV7-9; D is uncertain. The CDR3 contains 16 residues. CDR1 and CDR2 from the germline V gene are SEHNR and FQNEAQ (reference sequence). V gave up 2 bases and J gave up 1 base, with 12 bases separating them. CDR3 nucleotides: TGTGCCAGCAGCTTATCACTCCCCGGGTCCTACAATGAGCAGTTCTTC. As protein: CASSLSLPGSYNEQFF.

This chain links TRBV19 with TRBJ1-4, with TRBD1 matching 8 bases. V shed 9 bases and J 8 bases; nucleotides not matched to a gene: 8. CDR1 and CDR2 from the germline V gene are LNHDA and SQIVND (reference sequence). The CDR3 runs to 13 residues. The CDR3 loop reads CASTRGRREKLFF. DNA of the CDR3: TGTGCCAGCACCAGGGGGCGGAGAGAAAAACTGTTTTTT. The full variable domain, in which reference TRBV19 and TRBJ1-4 provide the parts outside the CDR3, is DGGITQSPKYLFRKEGQNVTLSCEQNLNHDAMYWYRQDPGQGLRLIYYSQIVNDFQKGDIAEGYSVSREKKESFPLTVTSAQKNPTAFYLCASTRGRREKLFFGSGTQLSVL.

This clone has a handful of counts. The J gene is TRBJ1-1, the V gene TRBV6-4, with D perhaps matching TRBD1 (5 bases). Germline values: CDR1 MRHNA, CDR2 SNTAGT. The CDR3 is made up of 14 amino acids. The ends were cut back, 10 bases at V and 4 bases at J, with 19 bases in the middle. The CDR3 nucleotides read TGTGCCACCAAGAACCGGGACGGCAGCACTGAAGCTTTCTTT. Translation gives CATKNRDGSTEAFF.

This clone appeared a few times. The chain carries TRBV30 and TRBJ1-1, with D perhaps matching TRBD1 (6 bases). Trimming removed 0 bases at V and 4 bases at J, with 12 bases between. The germline V gene encodes CDR1 GTSNPN and CDR2 SVGIG (reference sequence). This CDR3 spans 14 amino acids. CDR3 amino acids: CAWSVWGASTEAFF. In nucleotides, the CDR3 is TGTGCCTGGAGTGTATGGGGGGCGAGCACTGAAGCTTTCTTT.

This clone was seen a few times. The chain employs TRBV4-1 and TRBJ1-1; 7 bases are a match to TRBD1. V was clipped by 4 bases and J by 5 bases; unmatched bases: 7. The CDR3 covers 14 residues. CDR1 is MGHRA and CDR2 is YSYEKL in the germline V gene. The CDR3 is CASSPYDRATEAFF. CDR3 coding DNA: TGCGCCAGCAGCCCCTACGACAGGGCAACTGAAGCTTTCTTT.

This clone was seen a handful of times. The chain has TRBV7-8 and TRBJ2-1, with 7 bases that match TRBD2. Trimming cost V 3 bases and J 3 bases; bases outside gene matches: 8. From germline, CDR1 is SGHVS and CDR2 FQNEAQ. The CDR3 has 16 amino acids. The CDR3 sequence: CASSLGGGAVYNEQFF. In nucleotides, the CDR3 is TGTGCCAGCAGCTTGGGCGGGGGAGCCGTCTACAATGAGCAGTTCTTC.

Comment on this clone: The sample has other DNA sequences that encode this CDR3 too. Here the CDR3 reads CASSRDENQPQHF. The CDR3 bases are TGTGCCAGCTCACGGGACGAGAATCAGCCCCAGCATTTT. The chain recombines TRBV18 with TRBJ1-5; a weak D match, TRBD1 (5 bases). This CDR3 comprises 13 residues. Germline CDR1 is KGHSH and CDR2 is LQKENI. V was pared by 4 bases and J by 4 bases, with 8 bases between.

This clone has just a few counts. V is TRBV5-1 and J is TRBJ2-3, with unresolved D. The CDR3 runs 14 residues. The V and J ends lost 5 bases and 0 bases respectively, with 10 bases between them. The V gene's germline CDR1 is SGHRS and CDR2 YFSETQ. CDR3 DNA: TGCGCCAGCAGGGAGAGATCTAGCACAGATACGCAGTATTTT. Protein: CASRERSSTDTQYF.

This clone was seen just once. The identical CDR3 is also encoded by other nucleotide sequences in the sample. This sequence joins TRBV7-2 and TRBJ1-2, with 9 positions matching TRBD1. The V gene end was trimmed by 6 bases and the J gene end by 5 bases; junction bases not matched to a gene: 16. Germline CDR1 and CDR2: SGHTA and FQGNSA. The CDR3 runs 17 residues. This CDR3 is CASRTPELTGGGYGYTF. The CDR3 region has the DNA TGTGCCAGCAGGACTCCGGAGCTTACAGGGGGCGGATATGGCTACACCTTC.

As regards this clone: The same CDR3 arises from other DNA sequences in this sample as well. The chain recombines TRBV5-6 with TRBJ2-3; D could derive from TRBD1 or TRBD2 (5 bases each). This CDR3 has 13 residues. Germline CDR1 SGHDT, CDR2 YYEEEE. V gave up 1 base and J gave up 3 bases, with 6 bases separating them. The DNA for the CDR3 is TGTGCCAGCAGCTTGTGGGGGACAGATACGCAGTATTTT. Its protein product is CASSLWGTDTQYF. The whole variable domain, filled in from reference TRBV5-6 and TRBJ2-3, reads DAGVTQSPTHLIKTRGQQVTLRCSPKSGHDTVSWYQQALGQGPQFIFQYYEEEERQRGNFPDRFSGHQFPNYSSELNVNALLLGDSALYLCASSLWGTDTQYFGPGTRLTVL.

This clone was seen only a few times. The genes are TRBV6-1 and TRBJ2-7, with 8 bases fitting TRBD2. Germline V lookup: CDR1 MNHNS, CDR2 SASEGT. The CDR3 consists of 14 residues. V lost 7 bases to trimming and J lost 2 bases; unmatched junction nucleotides: 7. The CDR3 loop is CASKEVAGPYEQYV. DNA of the CDR3: TGTGCCAGCAAAGAAGTAGCGGGACCCTACGAGCAGTACGTC.

This clone came up a few times. This sequence joins TRBV2 and TRBJ2-1; D is undetermined. Germline V gives CDR1 SNHLY, CDR2 FYNNEI. Trimming took 6 bases from V and 10 from J, leaving 13 bases between them. The CDR3 has 12 amino acids. The CDR3 region is CASSSEYFEQFF. The CDR3 DNA is TGTGCCAGCAGCTCCGAATACTTCGAGCAGTTCTTC. Full variable domain (rest looked up from reference TRBV2 and TRBJ2-1): EPEVTQTPSHQVTQMGQEVILRCVPISNHLYFYWYRQILGQKVEFLVSFYNNEISEKSEIFDDQFSVERPDGSNFTLKIRSTKLEDSAMYFCASSSEYFEQFFGPGTRLTVL.

V usage is TRBV5-6 and J usage is TRBJ2-5, with D perhaps given as TRBD1 or TRBD2 (5 bases each). The CDR3 totals 13 residues. The V gene's germline CDR1 is SGHDT and CDR2 YYEEEE. Deletions cut 0 bases from V and 10 bases from J, with 13 bases between. The CDR3 sequence is CASSLAGRLVQYF. In DNA form, the CDR3 reads TGTGCCAGCAGCTTGGCGGGACGTTTGGTCCAGTACTTC.